The clone carrying this TCR beta chain showed up just a few times. The antigen remains undetermined. V shed 7 bases and J 4 bases; nucleotides not matched to a gene: 9. The CDR3 totals 15 residues. Germline V gene sequence: CDR1 MNHNS, CDR2 SASEGT. TCRdb reprocessed the RT-PCR reads via MiXCR and lists one record per CDR3 protein. The repertoire holds about 180,000 distinct CDR3 sequences, with approximately 9.2% as singletons. The data were obtained in a study of response to subunit inactivated influenza vaccine. The study's findings and limits: After each seasonal influenza vaccination, few new T cells are recruited, the authors suggested.

The source is a man in his fifties who received an inactivated influenza vaccine. This specimen was non-naive T cells sorted from PBMCs, taken on the day of vaccination. This chain joins TRBV6-1 and TRBJ2-3, with 9 bases lining up with TRBD1. The CDR3 DNA reads TGTGCCAGCAACTACGGGGGACAGGGCTCAGATACGCAGTATTTT. As protein: CASNYGGQGSDTQYF.